This T cell receptor (beta chain) emerged from a study of T cell repertoires in cytomegalovirus infection. Background on the study: Both recently identified HLA-C-restricted and well-studied HLA-B-restricted CMV epitopes were used in the study. Signatures in public TCR beta sequences pointed to both CMV infection and matching HLA type. Whole-study results and caveats: People with CMV and the relevant HLA were identified by cumulative public TCR beta family frequency.

One entry per CDR3 protein results from TCRdb running MiXCR on the reads. The data show hundreds of thousands of distinct CDR3 sequences, about 42% seen once. Trimming stripped 6 bases from V and 7 bases from J, with 12 bases between. The CDR3 contains 12 residues. Germline values: CDR1 SNHLY, CDR2 FYNNEI. Concerning this clonotype: Its antigen remains unknown.

The sequence derives from a human donor in good health (CMV status not recorded). Some clones in this sample may be carry-over from other donors' samples. The sequences come from cultured PBMCs, collected from culture after CMV antigen stimulation. The chain couples TRBV2 to TRBJ1-2; D uncertain. The CDR3 bases are TGTGCCAGCAGGGGAGGGTTCGGTGGCTACACCTTC. The encoded protein is CASRGGFGGYTF. The entire variable domain, with the rest obtained from reference TRBV2 and TRBJ1-2, is as follows: EPEVTQTPSHQVTQMGQEVILRCVPISNHLYFYWYRQILGQKVEFLVSFYNNEISEKSEIFDDQFSVERPDGSNFTLKIRSTKLEDSAMYFCASRGGFGGYTFGSGTRLTVV.